The 19 T cell receptor beta chains listed next were all sequenced from one sample in a study of cytomegalovirus exposure and HLA in healthy donors. Researchers ran the PCR with 60 Vbeta and 13 Jbeta primers. Generated by immunoSEQ multiplex PCR, the TCRdb table keeps only in-frame clones and is missing some. This sample yields over 150,000 clones, of which around 81% are seen a single time; about 13% belongs to the top ten. Material: PBMCs. Receptor source: a woman aged 50 to 60 in good health and CMV-seronegative.

The V call is TRBV2, the J call TRBJ1-5, with D perhaps TRBD1 (5 bases). The CDR3 is made up of 14 amino acids. V lost 1 base to trimming and J lost 10 bases, with 14 bases between them. The germline gives CDR1 SNHLY, CDR2 FYNNEI. The DNA for the CDR3 is TGTGCCAGCAGTGAAGTTGATACAGGTCAACCCCAGCATTTT. Its translation: CASSEVDTGQPQHF.

The chain has TRBV11-2 and TRBJ2-7; possible D gene TRBD2, 5 bases. The CDR3 is 13 residues long. V lost 3 bases to trimming and J lost 1 base, with 7 bases between them. Looked up from germline, CDR1 is SGHAT and CDR2 is FQNNGV. The CDR3 DNA follows: TGTGCCAGCAGCTTCGGGGATTCCTACGAGCAGTACTTC. Its protein product is CASSFGDSYEQYF.

This chain connects TRBV7-2 to TRBJ2-2, with D perhaps matching TRBD2 (7 bases). Per germline, CDR1 SGHTA and CDR2 FQGNSA. Deletions cut 0 bases from V and 5 bases from J, with 13 bases between. The CDR3 is 16 residues long. CDR3 nucleotides: TGTGCCAGCAGCTTAGCGGGGGGGGCGAGTACCGGGGAGCTGTTTTTT. It encodes CASSLAGGASTGELFF.

V and J are TRBV29-1 and TRBJ2-2; TRBD1 is a possible D gene (6 bases). The CDR3 has 13 amino acids. From germline, CDR1 is SQVTM and CDR2 ANQGSEA. Trimming pared 1 base from V and 7 bases from J, leaving 10 bases between. CDR3 DNA: TGCAGCGTTGAAGGGCCAGGGGACGGGGAGCTGTTTTTT. This encodes CSVEGPGDGELFF.

The chain joins TRBV7-8 to TRBJ2-7; the match to TRBD2 covers 7 bases. From germline, CDR1 is SGHVS and CDR2 FQNEAQ. This CDR3 has 14 amino acids. V dropped 3 bases and J dropped 1; count of bases not matched to a gene: 3. The CDR3, as DNA: TGTGCCAGCAGCTTGGGGGGGGGTTCCTACGAGCAGTACTTC. It yields the protein CASSLGGGSYEQYF.

This chain uses TRBV30 with TRBJ1-1; tentatively, D is TRBD1 (6 bases). This CDR3 is built from 13 residues. Germline V gene lookup returns CDR1 GTSNPN and CDR2 SVGIG (reference sequence). Trimming cost V 0 bases and J 4 bases, with 9 bases left between them. The CDR3 sequence is CAWSVGGATEAFF. In nucleotides, the CDR3 is TGTGCCTGGAGTGTAGGGGGGGCCACTGAAGCTTTCTTT.

On this clone itself: With a much larger clone just one base away, this may be a read error. This rearrangement joins TRBV7-2 to TRBJ2-7, with 8 bases identical to TRBD2. Germline-derived CDR1 and CDR2 are SGHTA and FQGNSA. The ends lost 1 base at V and 2 bases at J; junction bases unmatched: 1. This CDR3 region has 14 residues. The CDR3 nucleotides are TGTGCCAGCAGCTTAGGGGGACTAGCCTACGAGCAGTACTTC. Residues: CASSLGGLAYEQYF.

The rearrangement uses TRBV5-1 and TRBJ1-1, with unresolved D. The CDR3 has 13 amino acids. The V end lost 7 bases, the J end lost 2 bases, and 12 bases lay between the germline ends. The germline V gene has CDR1 SGHRS and CDR2 YFSETQ. The CDR3 reads CASHLVPNTEAFF. CDR3 sequence (DNA): TGCGCCAGCCACCTAGTACCTAACACTGAAGCTTTCTTT.

This clone was recorded only once. The chain uses TRBV18 and TRBJ2-7, with 7 nucleotides matching TRBD2. With 4 bases clipped from V and 0 bases from J, the junction kept 9 bases outside the gene matches. The CDR3 loop spans 16 amino acids. Per the germline V gene, CDR1 is KGHSH and CDR2 is LQKENI. The CDR3 is CASSLGARGGSYEQYF. The CDR3 DNA reads TGTGCCAGCTCACTAGGGGCCCGCGGGGGCTCCTACGAGCAGTACTTC.

This rearrangement joins TRBV7-2 to TRBJ1-2, with 10 bases aligning to TRBD1. The V gene end was trimmed by 5 bases and the J gene end by 7 bases; junction bases not matched to a gene: 4. CDR1 is SGHTA and CDR2 is FQGNSA in the germline V gene. The CDR3 totals 13 residues. CDR3 coding DNA: TGTGCCAGCAGCCCCAGACAGGGGGCTGGCTACACCTTC. Translated: CASSPRQGAGYTF.

This chain connects TRBV5-1 to TRBJ1-1, with D tentatively TRBD1 (5 bases). The CDR3 is 15 residues long. Trimming stripped 0 bases from V and 3 bases from J, with 12 bases between. Germline assignment: CDR1 SGHRS and CDR2 YFSETQ. DNA of the CDR3: TGCGCCAGCAGCTTGGGTAAGACAGCAGACACTGAAGCTTTCTTT. Translated: CASSLGKTADTEAFF.

The genes are TRBV19 and TRBJ1-1; 10 positions agree with TRBD1. The germline CDR1 and CDR2 sequences are LNHDA and SQIVND (reference sequence). CDR3 length: 15 residues. The junction had 9 bases not matched to a gene; V was cut back by 5 bases and J by 6 bases. The CDR3 reads CASSGGDRGTPEAFF. CDR3 DNA sequence: TGTGCCAGTAGTGGGGGGGACAGGGGAACACCTGAAGCTTTCTTT.

This rearrangement joins TRBV13 to TRBJ2-7; TRBD2 matches 7 bases. Germline CDR1 reads PRHDT; CDR2 reads FYEKMQ (reference sequence). The CDR3 is made up of 16 amino acids. J was trimmed by 1 base and V by 0 bases; bases with no gene match: 6. The CDR3: CASSLGPAGASYEQYF. CDR3 DNA: TGTGCCAGCAGCTTAGGTCCCGCGGGAGCTTCCTACGAGCAGTACTTC.

The chain employs TRBV5-6 and TRBJ2-1; 11 nucleotides match TRBD2. CDR1 and CDR2 (germline): SGHDT, YYEEEE. V dropped 1 base and J dropped 7; count of bases not matched to a gene: 10. The CDR3 loop spans 17 amino acids. CDR3 bases: TGTGCCAGCAGCTTGTTGGTAGCGGGAGGGTTGGGAAATGAGCAGTTCTTC. This sequence encodes CASSLLVAGGLGNEQFF.

This sequence joins TRBV11-2 and TRBJ2-3; D might be TRBD2 (6 bases). Trimming left V 2 bases short and J 1 base short, with 13 bases between. The length of the CDR3 is 16 residues. CDR1 and CDR2 (germline): SGHAT, FQNNGV. CDR3 in amino acids: CASSLPRLGGTDTQYF. In DNA form, the CDR3 reads TGTGCCAGCAGCTTACCGCGACTAGGGGGCACAGATACGCAGTATTTT.

The J gene is TRBJ2-1, the V gene TRBV19, with 10 nucleotides matching TRBD2. Germline assignment: CDR1 LNHDA and CDR2 SQIVND (reference sequence). The CDR3 extends over 15 amino acids. The ends lost 5 bases at V and 5 bases at J; junction bases unmatched: 6. CDR3 protein: CASSLSSGGHNEQFF. DNA for the CDR3: TGTGCCAGTAGTCTGAGTAGCGGGGGGCACAATGAGCAGTTCTTC.

This clone showed up just a few times. This CDR3 is CASSPPWSGLTYEQYF. CDR3 coding DNA: TGTGCCAGCTCACCACCGTGGTCAGGACTTACCTACGAGCAGTACTTC. This sequence joins TRBV18 and TRBJ2-7, with D possibly TRBD2 on 5 matching bases. There are 16 residues in the CDR3. Trimming pared 0 bases from V and 2 bases from J, leaving 14 bases between. Germline CDR1 and CDR2: KGHSH and LQKENI.

The sample holds one count of this clone. The CDR3 coding sequence is TGTGCCAGCAGTGAACCGAGCGGGAGTTACGAGCAGTACTTC. Encoded protein: CASSEPSGSYEQYF. This rearrangement joins TRBV6-1 to TRBJ2-7; 8 bases are a match to TRBD2. CDR3 length equals 14 residues. CDR1 is MNHNS, CDR2 SASEGT, per germline. J gave up 4 bases and V 2 bases, and 4 bases lay outside the gene matches.

The chain couples TRBV15 to TRBJ2-1, with D possibly matching TRBD2 (5 bases). V lost 8 bases and J 1 base, leaving 12 bases between the germline ends. CDR1 is LNHNV, CDR2 YYDKDF, per germline (reference sequence). CDR3 length: 14 residues. The CDR3 loop reads CATAGPPSYNEQFF. In nucleotides, the CDR3 is TGTGCCACCGCGGGCCCCCCTTCCTACAATGAGCAGTTCTTC.